Listed below are T cell receptor beta chains from one sample, sequenced in a study of T cell responses to AZD1222 COVID-19 vaccine. TCRdb's copy holds only in-frame clones and misses some; the assay was immunoSEQ multiplex PCR. The top ten hold roughly 5.6% of the sample, which has 90,000 to 120,000 clones, over 80% seen once. Sequenced material: peripheral blood, taken 28 days after the second AZD1222 dose. The receptors were sampled from an adult who received the AZD1222 COVID-19 vaccine. CDR3s include the opening cysteine and the closing phenylalanine or tryptophan. A D gene is named only where the DNA matches it firmly. Only part of the rows carry a size: once, few, many, or a class if the clone is expanded.

TRBV11-2,TRBD1,TRBJ1-3,NA,TGTGCCAGCAGCTTAGGGCCAGGGGGCATCGGAAACACCATATATTTT,CASSLGPGGIGNTIYF
TRBV7-9,NA,TRBJ2-3,once,TGTGCCAGCAGCTTAGGCGACTATTCTTCAGATACGCAGTATTTT,CASSLGDYSSDTQYF
TRBV11-1,NA,TRBJ1-2,NA,TGTGCCAGCAGCTTAGACGACTCTCCGACTGGCTACACCTTC,CASSLDDSPTGYTF
TRBV5-5,NA,TRBJ1-5,NA,TGTGCCAGCAGCACGAAGGGACCCCCGGGACCCCAGCATTTT,CASSTKGPPGPQHF
TRBV6-6,TRBD1,TRBJ1-5,NA,TGTGCCAGCAGTGGACAGGGGGGCAATCAGCCCCAGCATTTT,CASSGQGGNQPQHF
TRBV4-1,TRBD1,TRBJ1-3,NA,TGCGCCAGCAGCCACCTGACAGGGACTGGAAACACCATATATTTT,CASSHLTGTGNTIYF
TRBV7-8,NA,TRBJ2-7,NA,TGTGCCAGCAGCTTAGTCGTGGGACTCGCCTACGAGCAGTACTTC,CASSLVVGLAYEQYF
TRBV19,NA,TRBJ1-4,NA,TGTGCCAGTAGTATGGACGGTGAAAAACTGTTTTTT,CASSMDGEKLFF
TRBV12-5,NA,TRBJ2-3,NA,TGTGCTAGTGGCCCATGGGACCTCACAGATACGCAGTATTTT,CASGPWDLTDTQYF
TRBV18,TRBD1,TRBJ2-1,NA,TGTGCCAGCTCACCCGGGACAGGGCGGGTAAATGAGCAGTTCTTC,CASSPGTGRVNEQFF
TRBV6-5,TRBD2,TRBJ2-7,NA,TGTGCCAGCAGTAGCGGGGAAGGTTACGAGCAGTACTTC,CASSSGEGYEQYF
TRBV6-2/TRBV6-3,NA,TRBJ2-1,few,TGTGCCAGCAGTCGCCACCCTTGGAGGGGGGACCGTAACAATGAGCAGTTCTTC,CASSRHPWRGDRNNEQFF
TRBV6-5,NA,TRBJ2-7,NA,TGTGCCAGCAGGGACATCTACGAGCAGTACTTC,CASRDIYEQYF
TRBV6-5,TRBD1,TRBJ1-5,NA,TGTGCCACCCGACAGGGACATCAGCCCCAGCATTTT,CATRQGHQPQHF
TRBV5-5,TRBD1,TRBJ2-7,NA,TGTGCCAGCAGCTTGGCGGGCAGGGGGAGCCCCTACGAGCAGTACTTC,CASSLAGRGSPYEQYF
TRBV6-6,TRBD1,TRBJ1-5,NA,TGTGCCAGCAGTTTCCGACAGGGGGCAATGAGTCAGCCCCAGCATTTT,CASSFRQGAMSQPQHF
TRBV18,NA,TRBJ2-4,NA,TGTGCCAGCTCACCACCAGATACCAAAAACATTCAGTACTTC,CASSPPDTKNIQYF
TRBV5-1,TRBD1,TRBJ1-2,NA,TGCGCCAGCAGCTTGGTAGCAGGGGGCAGAGCTAACTATGGCTACACCTTC,CASSLVAGGRANYGYTF
TRBV20-1,NA,TRBJ1-6,once,TGCAGTGCTAGTGAGTGGACCCAGCGGAATTCACCCCTCCACTTT,CSASEWTQRNSPLHF
TRBV7-2,NA,TRBJ1-5,NA,TGTGCCAGCAGCTTAGGCGGACGGAACAATCAGCCCCAGCATTTT,CASSLGGRNNQPQHF
TRBV5-6,NA,TRBJ1-5,NA,TGTGCCAGCAGCTTGGCGGGCCCGGAACAGCCCCAGCATTTT,CASSLAGPEQPQHF
TRBV19,NA,TRBJ2-3,NA,TGTGCCAGTAGTAGGCGGATCCCCGTCCTTAGCACAGATACGCAGTATTTT,CASSRRIPVLSTDTQYF
TRBV15,NA,TRBJ2-2,NA,TGTGCCACCAGCAGCCTAGTGGGGGCCGCTTCGAACACCGGGGAGCTGTTTTTT,CATSSLVGAASNTGELFF
TRBV9,TRBD1,TRBJ2-1,once,TGTGCCAGCAGCGCTTCAACGGGACAGGGGAATAGAGAGCAGTTCTTC,CASSASTGQGNREQFF
TRBV2,NA,TRBJ1-2,NA,TGTGCCAGCAGTGAAGCTTTCTTATATGGCTACACCTTC,CASSEAFLYGYTF
TRBV5-1,TRBD2,TRBJ2-7,NA,TGCGCCAGCAAGGTTAGCGGGAGAGGCGACGAGCAGTACTTC,CASKVSGRGDEQYF
TRBV18,NA,TRBJ1-1,NA,TGTGCCAGCACCTACAGGTTGGTGTGCACTGAAGCTTTCTTT,CASTYRLVCTEAFF
TRBV13,TRBD2,TRBJ2-3,NA,TGTGCCAGCAGCAGCCGGGTAGCGGGGAGCACAGATACGCAGTATTTT,CASSSRVAGSTDTQYF
TRBV19,TRBD1,TRBJ1-1,NA,TGTGCCAGTAGTGGCCGGGACAGGATTGCTGAAGCTTTCTTT,CASSGRDRIAEAFF
TRBV29-1,TRBD1,TRBJ2-7,NA,TGCAGCGTCCGGGACAGGGCCTACGAGCAGTACTTC,CSVRDRAYEQYF
TRBV5-6,NA,TRBJ1-5,NA,TGTGCCAGCAGCTTGTTTCAGGTCAATCAGCCCCAGCATTTT,CASSLFQVNQPQHF
TRBV19,NA,TRBJ2-1,many,TGTGCCAGTAGTATAGGCGGAGGGGACCCCGGGTTCTTC,CASSIGGGDPGFF
TRBV27,TRBD2,TRBJ2-7,once,TGTGCCAGCAGCTCAGGAGGGAGGGCCCGCTACGAGCAGTACTTC,CASSSGGRARYEQYF
TRBV30,NA,TRBJ2-7,NA,TGTGCCTGGATATCCAAGCTAAGGGACTACGAGCAGTACTTC,CAWISKLRDYEQYF
TRBV27,TRBD2,TRBJ2-1,NA,TGTGCCAGCAGTTTAGTTAGCGGGAGGGCCAGCTCCTACAATGAGCAGTTCTTC,CASSLVSGRASSYNEQFF
TRBV6-2/TRBV6-3,NA,TRBJ2-6,NA,TGTGCCAGCAGTTACTCCGTAGCACAGCACTCTGGGGCCAACGTCCTGACTTTC,CASSYSVAQHSGANVLTF
TRBV6-5,NA,TRBJ1-1,NA,TGTGCCAGCAGTTACTCGATACCACAGTCTGAAGCTTTCTTT,CASSYSIPQSEAFF
TRBV30,NA,TRBJ1-4,NA,TGTGCCTGCACCTCCGCGCCGGGGGGGGCAACTAATGAAAAACTGTTTTTT,CACTSAPGGATNEKLFF
TRBV6-5,NA,TRBJ1-1,NA,TGTGCCAGCAGACTCAACCGGGGGACGAACACTGAAGCTTTCTTT,CASRLNRGTNTEAFF
TRBV4-2,NA,TRBJ1-1,NA,TGTGCCAGCAGCCAAGCTAACATTGGAATGAACACTGAAGCTTTCTTT,CASSQANIGMNTEAFF
TRBV19,NA,TRBJ1-5,NA,TGTGCCAGTAGTATTATCTCGGTGGGCAATCAGCCCCAGCATTTT,CASSIISVGNQPQHF
TRBV18,NA,TRBJ1-1,NA,TGTGCCAGCTCACCACAGGGCCTGAACACTGAAGCTTTCTTT,CASSPQGLNTEAFF
TRBV7-6,NA,TRBJ1-6,NA,TGTGCCAGCAGCTCCTACACGTTGAGCTCCTATAATTCACCCCTCCACTTT,CASSSYTLSSYNSPLHF
TRBV6-5,NA,TRBJ1-5,once,TGTGCCAGCAGTCGAGGCGGCAATCAGCCCCAGCATTTT,CASSRGGNQPQHF
TRBV28,NA,TRBJ1-5,NA,TGTGCCAGCAGTTTAAGGGCGGGGAATGGCAATCAGCCCCAGCATTTT,CASSLRAGNGNQPQHF
TRBV7-8,NA,TRBJ1-6,NA,TGTGCCAGCAGCTTTACTTACGGCTCCTATAATTCACCCCTCCACTTT,CASSFTYGSYNSPLHF
TRBV6-6,NA,TRBJ2-7,NA,TGTGCCAGCGGAGCGGGCTTAGGTATGTCCTACGAGCAGTACTTC,CASGAGLGMSYEQYF
TRBV4-3,NA,TRBJ1-1,NA,TGCGCCAGCAGCCTCGGAGGGGGGGGGTCTGAAGCTTTCTTT,CASSLGGGGSEAFF
TRBV5-5,TRBD1,TRBJ1-1,NA,TGTGCCAGCAGTTACGACAGGGTGAACACTGAAGCTTTCTTT,CASSYDRVNTEAFF
TRBV4-1,NA,TRBJ2-3,NA,TGCGCCAGCAGCCAAGATAGGGGGGTTACAGATACGCAGTATTTT,CASSQDRGVTDTQYF
TRBV4-3,TRBD2,TRBJ2-5,once,TGCGCCAGCAGCCAAGGACCAGCCTGGAGGGAGGGAGAGACCGAGACCCAGTACTTC,CASSQGPAWREGETETQYF
TRBV15,NA,TRBJ1-5,NA,TGTGCCACCAGCAGAGATTTGGGCGGCAATCAGCCCCAGCATTTT,CATSRDLGGNQPQHF
TRBV12-3/TRBV12-4,NA,TRBJ1-1,few,TGTGCCAGCAGTTTCCAGGGGAGAACTGAAGCTTTCTTT,CASSFQGRTEAFF
TRBV30,NA,TRBJ1-1,NA,TGTGCCTGGAGTCCCCCCGGAAGGATCGCTTTCTTT,CAWSPPGRIAFF
TRBV7-8,NA,TRBJ1-1,NA,TGTGCCAGCAGCTCAAGGGGGGGGACTGAAGCTTTCTTT,CASSSRGGTEAFF
TRBV12-3/TRBV12-4,NA,TRBJ1-1,NA,TGTGCCAGCAGCGAACAGGGCAACACTGAAGCTTTCTTT,CASSEQGNTEAFF
TRBV6-5,NA,TRBJ1-2,NA,TGTGCCAGCAGTTTCCGGGACACCTATGGCTACACCTTC,CASSFRDTYGYTF
TRBV7-9,NA,TRBJ1-1,NA,TGTGCCAGCAGCTTAGGGCGAGCTGAAGCTTTCTTT,CASSLGRAEAFF
TRBV6-4,TRBD1,TRBJ1-5,NA,TGTGCCAGCAGTGAGCGGACAGGGAATCAGCCCCAGCATTTT,CASSERTGNQPQHF
TRBV19,TRBD1,TRBJ2-5,NA,TGTGCCAGTAGTATAGAGGGACAGAAAGAGACCCAGTACTTC,CASSIEGQKETQYF